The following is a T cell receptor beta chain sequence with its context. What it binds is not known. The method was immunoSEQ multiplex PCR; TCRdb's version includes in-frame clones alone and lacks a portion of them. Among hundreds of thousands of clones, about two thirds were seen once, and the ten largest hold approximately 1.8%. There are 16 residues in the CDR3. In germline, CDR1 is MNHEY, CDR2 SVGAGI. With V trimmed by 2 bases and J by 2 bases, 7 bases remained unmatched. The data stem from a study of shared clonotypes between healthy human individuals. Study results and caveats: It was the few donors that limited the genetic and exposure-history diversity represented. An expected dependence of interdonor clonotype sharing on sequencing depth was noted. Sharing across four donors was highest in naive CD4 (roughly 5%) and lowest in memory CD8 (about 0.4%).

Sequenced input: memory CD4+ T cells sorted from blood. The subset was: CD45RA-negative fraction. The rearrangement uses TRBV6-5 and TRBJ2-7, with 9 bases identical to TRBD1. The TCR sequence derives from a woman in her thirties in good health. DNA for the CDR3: TGTGCCAGCAGTTACCGAAAACAGGGGGCAACCTACGAGCAGTACTTC. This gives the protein CASSYRKQGATYEQYF.